The 6 T cell receptor beta chains below all came from one sample that was sequenced in a study of blood T cell repertoires in COVID-19. Profiled with immunoSEQ multiplex PCR; TCRdb holds only in-frame clones, not every one. The repertoire holds about 87,000 clones, with 60% to 80% as singletons. Sequenced material: peripheral blood. These receptors were collected from a woman aged 50 to 60 with acute or convalescent COVID-19.

The chain uses TRBV25-1 and TRBJ1-1, with TRBD1 as a possible D gene (5 bases). The CDR3 is 13 residues long. Germline CDR1 reads MGHDK; CDR2 reads SYGVNS. Trimming removed 4 bases from V and 1 base from J, with 7 bases in between. CDR3 sequence reads: CASSAGPNTEAFF. The CDR3 bases are TGTGCCAGCAGTGCAGGGCCGAACACTGAAGCTTTCTTT.

The chain combines TRBV4-2 with TRBJ2-5, with D perhaps TRBD2 (6 bases). The germline V gene has CDR1 LGHNA and CDR2 YNFKEQ. Trimming pared 3 bases from V and 4 bases from J, leaving 9 bases between. The CDR3 length is 13 residues. The CDR3, as DNA: TGTGCCAGCAGCCAGGGACTTGGAGAGACCCAGTACTTC. It encodes CASSQGLGETQYF.

The genes are TRBV25-1 and TRBJ1-5, with 8 bases that match TRBD1. The CDR3 has 15 amino acids. The V segment lost 2 bases and the J segment 4 bases; nucleotides outside the gene matches: 4. Germline CDR1 is MGHDK and CDR2 is SYGVNS. DNA of the CDR3: TGTGCCAGCAGTGAAACAGGGGGTGGTAATCAGCCCCAGCATTTT. The encoded protein is CASSETGGGNQPQHF.

This clone was seen more than once but under ten times. V is TRBV7-9 and J is TRBJ1-3, with D uncertain. Germline assignment: CDR1 SEHNR and CDR2 FQNEAQ (reference sequence). CDR3 length: 15 residues. The V end lost 5 bases, the J end lost 2 bases, and 13 bases lay between the germline ends. In DNA form, the CDR3 reads TGTGCCAGCAGCCCCGAAACAGACCCTGGAAACACCATATATTTT. It specifies CASSPETDPGNTIYF.

This clone was observed a single time. The gene calls are TRBV6-1 and TRBJ1-5; 9 positions agree with TRBD1. Trimming removed 0 bases from V and 11 bases from J; junction bases left unmatched: 5. The length of the CDR3 is 14 residues. In germline, CDR1 is MNHNS, CDR2 SASEGT. The DNA of the CDR3 is TGTGCCAGCAGTGAAGCGGGACAGGGAACGGCCCAGCATTTT. It codes for CASSEAGQGTAQHF.

The J gene is TRBJ1-4, the V gene TRBV6-1, with D uncertain. V was shortened by 6 bases and J by 1 base, with 9 bases between the two germline ends. The germline V gene encodes CDR1 MNHNS and CDR2 SASEGT. CDR3 length: 14 residues. CDR3 sequence: CASSYVRTNEKLFF. CDR3 nucleotide sequence: TGTGCCAGCAGCTATGTAAGAACTAATGAAAAACTGTTTTTT.